The next 3 T cell receptor beta chains were all read from a single sample in a study of control samples from healthy donors and cancer patients (dated by TCRdb to the early 2020s). Library generation was performed with the immunoSEQ multiplex PCR assay. TCRdb's version of the immuneACCESS table is confined to in-frame rearrangements and falls short of the full clone set. An unresolved V gene accounts for under half of the shortfall where checked; the remainder is of unknown origin. Present in this sample are 65,000 to 85,000 clones, around 90% of which were seen just once. About 9.9% of the sample rests with the top ten. The specimen was PBMCs. The receptor set was obtained from a woman between 50 and 59 years old with colorectal cancer.

Written as DNA, the CDR3 is TGTGCCACCAGTGAGCCCTCTGGCATAGCACAGTATTTT. Residues: CATSEPSGIAQYF. The chain has TRBV24-1 and TRBJ2-3; D gene ambiguous. Germline V gives CDR1 KGHDR, CDR2 SFDVKD. The V and J ends lost 4 bases and 12 bases respectively, with 16 bases between them. The CDR3 loop spans 13 amino acids.

The V gene is TRBV7-3, the J gene TRBJ1-1; D remains unclear. This CDR3 has 15 residues. Germline V gene sequence: CDR1 SGHTA, CDR2 FQGTGA. Trimming took off 0 bases at V and 1 base at J, with 9 bases between the two ends. CDR3 coding DNA: TGTGCCAGCAGCTTAACAGGACGGACGAACACTGAAGCTTTCTTT. Translating it yields CASSLTGRTNTEAFF.

The J gene is TRBJ1-2, the V gene TRBV27, with 8 bases aligning to TRBD1. J was trimmed by 7 bases and V by 5 bases; bases with no gene match: 12. The germline V gene has CDR1 MNHEY and CDR2 SMNVEV (reference sequence). The CDR3 is made up of 15 amino acids. CDR3 bases: TGTGCCAGCAGTAGAGGACAGGGAGGGTTCGGTGGCTACACCTTC. Protein: CASSRGQGGFGGYTF.